This TCR beta chain was retrieved from a study of preoperative IRX-2 immunotherapy in early breast cancer. With 5 bases clipped from V and 3 bases from J, the junction kept 4 bases outside the gene matches. The CDR3 is 15 residues long. CDR1 MDHEN and CDR2 SYDVKM come from the germline V gene. Regarding treatment: preoperative locoregional IRX-2 cytokine immunotherapy. The assay was immunoSEQ multiplex PCR, and TCRdb's table has in-frame clones only and misses some. The sample has over 55,000 clones, approximately 94% seen once. This TCR was sampled from a human donor with breast cancer. Sampling was done from a patient treated with IRX-2 immunotherapy. This chain uses TRBV28 with TRBJ2-5; 12 bases are a match to TRBD2. As DNA, the CDR3 is TGTGCCAGCAGTCCAGGACTAGCGGGGAAAGAGACCCAGTACTTC. This sequence encodes CASSPGLAGKETQYF.